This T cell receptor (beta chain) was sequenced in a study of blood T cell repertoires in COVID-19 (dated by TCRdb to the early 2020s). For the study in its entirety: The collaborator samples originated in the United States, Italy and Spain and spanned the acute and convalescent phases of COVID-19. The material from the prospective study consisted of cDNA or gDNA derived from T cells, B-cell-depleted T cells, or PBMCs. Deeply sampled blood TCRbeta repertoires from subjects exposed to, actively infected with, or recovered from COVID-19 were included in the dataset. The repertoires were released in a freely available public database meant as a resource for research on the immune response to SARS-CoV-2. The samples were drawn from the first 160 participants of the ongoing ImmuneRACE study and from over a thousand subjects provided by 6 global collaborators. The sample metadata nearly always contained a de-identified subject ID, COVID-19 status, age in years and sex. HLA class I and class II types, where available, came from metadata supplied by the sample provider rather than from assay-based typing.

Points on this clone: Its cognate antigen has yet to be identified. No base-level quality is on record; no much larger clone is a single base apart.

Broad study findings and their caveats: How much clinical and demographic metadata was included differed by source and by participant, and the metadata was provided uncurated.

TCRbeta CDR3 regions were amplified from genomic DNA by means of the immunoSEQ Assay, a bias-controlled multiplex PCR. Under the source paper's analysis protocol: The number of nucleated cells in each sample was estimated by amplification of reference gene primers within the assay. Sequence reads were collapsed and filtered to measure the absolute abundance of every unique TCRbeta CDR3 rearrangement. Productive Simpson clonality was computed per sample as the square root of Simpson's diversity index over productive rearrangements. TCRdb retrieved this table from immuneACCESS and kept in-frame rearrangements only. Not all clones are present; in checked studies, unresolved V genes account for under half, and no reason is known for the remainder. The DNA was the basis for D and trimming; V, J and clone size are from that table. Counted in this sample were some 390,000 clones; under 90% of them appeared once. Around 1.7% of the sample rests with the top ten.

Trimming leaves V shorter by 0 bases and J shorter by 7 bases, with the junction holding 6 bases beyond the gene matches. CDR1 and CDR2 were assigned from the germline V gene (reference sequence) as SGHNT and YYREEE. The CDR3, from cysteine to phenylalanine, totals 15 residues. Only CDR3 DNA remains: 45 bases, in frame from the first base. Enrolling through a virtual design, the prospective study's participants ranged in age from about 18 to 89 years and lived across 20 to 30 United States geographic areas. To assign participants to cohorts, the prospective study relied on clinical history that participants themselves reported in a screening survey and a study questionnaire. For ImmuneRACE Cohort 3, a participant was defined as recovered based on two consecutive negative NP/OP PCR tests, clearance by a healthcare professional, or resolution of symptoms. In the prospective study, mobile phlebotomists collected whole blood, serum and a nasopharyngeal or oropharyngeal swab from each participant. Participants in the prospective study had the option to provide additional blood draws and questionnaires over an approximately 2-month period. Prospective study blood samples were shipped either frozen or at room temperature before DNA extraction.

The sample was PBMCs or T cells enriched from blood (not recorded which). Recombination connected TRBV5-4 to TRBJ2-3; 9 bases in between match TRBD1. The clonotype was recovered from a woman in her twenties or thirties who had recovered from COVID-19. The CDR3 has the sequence CASSLAGQGRYTQYF. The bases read TGTGCCAGCAGCTTGGCGGGACAGGGACGATATACGCAGTATTTT. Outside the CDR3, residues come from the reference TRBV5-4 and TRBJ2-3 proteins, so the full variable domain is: ETGVTQSPTHLIKTRGQQVTLRCSSQSGHNTVSWYQQALGQGPQFIFQYYREEENGRGNFPPRFSGLQFPNYSSELNVNALELDDSALYLCASSLAGQGRYTQYFGPGTRLTVL.